The next 30 T cell receptor beta chains were all read from a single sample in a study of blood T cell repertoires in COVID-19. Some clones are missing from TCRdb's copy, which holds only in-frame ones; the method was immunoSEQ multiplex PCR. Here the sample spans roughly 390,000 clones, roughly 85% being singletons. The sequencing sample was made of peripheral blood. These TCRs come from a woman between 18 and 29 years old with acute or convalescent COVID-19.

This chain uses TRBV19 with TRBJ2-2; 11 nucleotides agree with TRBD2. This CDR3 is 17 amino acids long. Losses at the gene ends were 1 base for V and 0 bases for J; bases not matched to a gene: 1. Germline V lookup: CDR1 LNHDA, CDR2 SQIVND (reference sequence). The CDR3 loop is CASSIGSGGANTGELFF. The CDR3 DNA sequence: TGTGCCAGTAGTATAGGTAGCGGGGGGGCGAACACCGGGGAGCTGTTTTTT.

This chain joins TRBV6-5 and TRBJ1-1; 9 nucleotides agree with TRBD1. In germline, CDR1 is MNHEY, CDR2 SVGAGI. This CDR3 is built from 14 residues. J gave up 7 bases and V 6 bases, and 9 bases lay outside the gene matches. The CDR3 spells CASRRPGQGVEAFF. In DNA, the CDR3 is TGTGCCAGCAGACGTCCGGGACAGGGAGTTGAAGCTTTCTTT.

Details on this clone: The junction does not match germline at one end; this may be a read error. The rearrangement links TRBV7-9 to TRBJ1-1, with 7 positions matching TRBD1. The CDR3 totals 12 residues. From germline, CDR1 is SEHNR and CDR2 FQNEAQ (reference sequence). CDR3 bases: TGTGCCAGCACCCAAGGGGGCGGCCTGGGGATCTTT. It encodes CASTQGGGLGIF. Combining the CDR3 with reference TRBV7-9 and TRBJ1-1 gives the whole variable domain DTGVSQNPRHKITKRGQNVTFRCDPISEHNRLYWYRQTLGQGPEFLTYFQNEAQLEKSRLLSDRFSAERPKGSFSTLEIQRTEQGDSAMYLCASTQGGGLGIFGQGTRLTVV.

This chain uses TRBV10-3 with TRBJ1-5; D unclear. Germline loops: CDR1 ENHRY, CDR2 SYGVKD. V gave up 3 bases and J gave up 4 bases, with 4 bases separating them. This CDR3 region has 12 residues. The CDR3 loop is CAISDLNQPQHF. The CDR3 nucleotides read TGTGCCATCAGTGACCTGAATCAGCCCCAGCATTTT.

CDR3 amino acids: CASSTGTAYGYTF. DNA for the CDR3: TGTGCCAGCAGCACCGGGACAGCCTATGGCTACACCTTC. This sequence joins TRBV6-5 and TRBJ1-2; 7 positions agree with TRBD1. CDR3 size: 13 residues. The germline gives CDR1 MNHEY, CDR2 SVGAGI. The junction had 5 bases not matched to a gene; V was cut back by 6 bases and J by 4 bases.

J is TRBJ2-5 and V is TRBV5-6; TRBD2 matches at 14 bases. Germline CDR1 and CDR2: SGHDT and YYEEEE. CDR3 length equals 16 residues. Losses at the gene ends were 4 bases for V and 2 bases for J; bases not matched to a gene: 4. The CDR3 nucleotides are TGTGCCAGCAGCGCAAGACTAGCGGGGGGGCAAGAGACCCAGTACTTC. It translates to CASSARLAGGQETQYF.

The J gene is TRBJ2-2, the V gene TRBV5-5, with a possible D match to TRBD1 (6 bases). This CDR3 is 14 amino acids long. V lost 4 bases and J 5 bases, leaving 12 bases between the germline ends. Germline values: CDR1 SGHKS, CDR2 YYEKEE (reference sequence). CDR3 sequence reads: CASSPDRFTGELFF. The DNA of the CDR3 is TGTGCCAGCAGCCCGGACAGATTTACCGGGGAGCTGTTTTTT.

The chain carries TRBV6-2 or TRBV6-3 and TRBJ2-1, with 10 bases aligning to TRBD2. The germline gives CDR1 MNHEY, CDR2 SVGEGT. V lost 4 bases, J lost 6 bases, and 9 bases stayed unmatched. This CDR3 is 16 amino acids long. Here the CDR3 reads CASSSGLAAKGNEQFF. In DNA form, the CDR3 reads TGTGCCAGCAGTTCCGGACTAGCGGCAAAGGGCAATGAGCAGTTCTTC.

This clone showed up just a few times. This chain connects TRBV30 to TRBJ2-7; no clear D. With 2 bases removed from V and 6 bases from J, the gap between germline ends came to 11 bases. This CDR3 comprises 12 residues. The germline V gene encodes CDR1 GTSNPN and CDR2 SVGIG (reference sequence). CDR3 loop: CAWSPPSSEQYF. In nucleotides, the CDR3 is TGTGCCTGGAGTCCACCTTCTAGCGAGCAGTACTTC.

V usage is TRBV21-1 and J usage is TRBJ2-7; no check of the table's D call, TRBD1, against the DNA was made. TRBV21-1 is listed as a pseudogene. The CDR3 contains 17 residues. In DNA, the CDR3 is TGTGCCAGCAGCAAAGGGGTAACCGACAGGGGGCCCTACGAGCAGTACTTC. Encoded protein: CASSKGVTDRGPYEQYF.

The rearrangement uses TRBV3-1 (or the pseudogene TRBV3-2) and TRBJ1-2, with TRBD1 identical over 10 bases. Germline CDR1 reads LGHDT; CDR2 reads YNNKEL (reference sequence). The V and J ends lost 4 bases and 9 bases, in that order; junction bases with no gene match: 14. The CDR3 is 16 amino acids. CDR3 in DNA: TGTGCCAGCAGCCTTAGATCGGGACAGGGGCCTGTAAGCTACACCTTC. Its protein is CASSLRSGQGPVSYTF.

V is TRBV6-5 and J is TRBJ2-5; D perhaps matches TRBD2 (6 bases). V dropped 6 bases and J dropped 5 bases, with 22 bases sitting between them. Looked up from germline, CDR1 is MNHEY and CDR2 is SVGAGI. This CDR3 is built from 16 residues. CDR3 DNA: TGTGCCAGCAGCTACCTGGGGCCAGGGAGGTTTGAGACCCAGTACTTC. Translation gives CASSYLGPGRFETQYF.

The rearrangement uses TRBV18 and TRBJ2-3, with 8 bases that match TRBD2. Germline V gives CDR1 KGHSH, CDR2 LQKENI. The CDR3 is 16 residues long. Trimming removed 2 bases from V and 4 bases from J; junction bases left unmatched: 8. The CDR3: CASSPTGGGRADTQYF. CDR3 nucleotide sequence: TGTGCCAGCTCACCAACGGGCGGGGGGCGAGCAGATACGCAGTATTTT.

Note on this clone: The junction shows a germline mismatch at one end, possibly a read error. The chain is built from TRBV6-5 and TRBJ1-5; D gene unclear. The CDR3 has 14 amino acids. CDR1 and CDR2 (germline): MNHEY, SVGAGI. CDR3 in amino acids: CASSDSAGNQPQHF. CDR3 in DNA: TGTGCCAGCAGTGACTCCGCGGGCAATCAGCCCCAGCATTTT.

The CDR3 DNA follows: TGTGCCAGTAGGCTAGCGGGAGGATCATACGAGCAGTACTTC. It codes for CASRLAGGSYEQYF. V and J are TRBV19 and TRBJ2-7; 11 bases align to TRBD2. This CDR3 spans 14 amino acids. Trimming removed 6 bases from V and 4 bases from J; junction bases left unmatched: 5. Looked up from germline, CDR1 is LNHDA and CDR2 is SQIVND (reference sequence).

This clone is a singleton in its sample. This chain connects TRBV5-6 to TRBJ1-1, with unresolved D. Germline CDR1 SGHDT, CDR2 YYEEEE. Trimming shortened V by 5 bases and J by 1 base, and 12 bases separated the two germline ends. The CDR3 has 14 residues. The CDR3 is CASRFLGRNTEAFF. The CDR3, as DNA: TGTGCCAGCAGATTTTTGGGGAGGAACACTGAAGCTTTCTTT.

The chain carries TRBV5-5 and TRBJ2-2, with TRBD1 identical over 7 bases. Trimming cost V 3 bases and J 0 bases; bases outside gene matches: 8. Germline assignment: CDR1 SGHKS and CDR2 YYEKEE (reference sequence). The CDR3 covers 17 residues. CDR3 in amino acids: CASSWRTGTANTGELFF. DNA of the CDR3: TGTGCCAGCAGCTGGAGGACCGGGACAGCGAACACCGGGGAGCTGTTTTTT.

J is TRBJ2-2 and V is TRBV9; 9 bases map to TRBD2. V dropped 5 bases and J dropped 5; count of bases not matched to a gene: 10. Germline CDR1 and CDR2: SGDLS and YYNGEE. The CDR3 is 16 amino acids. The CDR3 reads CASSAALAGRTGELFF. In DNA, the CDR3 is TGTGCCAGCAGTGCCGCCCTAGCGGGAAGGACCGGGGAGCTGTTTTTT.

The rearrangement links TRBV5-4 to TRBJ2-2; the D is unclear. The CDR3 totals 12 residues. The V end was cut by 8 bases, the J end by 1 base, with 6 bases between. Germline assignment: CDR1 SGHNT and CDR2 YYREEE (reference sequence). The CDR3: CASSRNTGELFF. The CDR3 DNA reads TGTGCCAGTAGTCGGAACACCGGGGAGCTGTTTTTT.

The chain links TRBV6-6 to TRBJ2-1; 7 bases are a match to TRBD2. The V gene end was trimmed by 6 bases and the J gene end by 7 bases; junction bases not matched to a gene: 6. The CDR3 totals 13 residues. The germline V gene has CDR1 MNHNY and CDR2 SVGAGI (reference sequence). The CDR3 bases are TGTGCCAGCAGAGCGGGATACGCGAATGAGCAGTTCTTC. As protein: CASRAGYANEQFF.

This sequence joins TRBV24-1 and TRBJ2-5; D is possibly TRBD2 (5 bases). This CDR3 is built from 13 residues. Germline values: CDR1 KGHDR, CDR2 SFDVKD. V lost 5 bases and J 5 bases, leaving 11 bases between the germline ends. The CDR3 DNA reads TGTGCCACCAGTGCGTGGCAGCGGGAGACCCAGTACTTC. Translated, it gives CATSAWQRETQYF.

This chain connects TRBV5-1 to TRBJ2-1, with TRBD2 matching 14 bases. Germline CDR1 SGHRS, CDR2 YFSETQ. This CDR3 contains 17 residues. V shed 5 bases and J 7 bases; nucleotides not matched to a gene: 11. The CDR3 region is CASRPTGTSGSWNEQFF. The DNA of the CDR3 is TGCGCCAGCAGGCCTACCGGGACTAGCGGGAGTTGGAATGAGCAGTTCTTC. The full variable domain, with the rest looked up from reference TRBV5-1 and TRBJ2-1, is KAGVTQTPRYLIKTRGQQVTLSCSPISGHRSVSWYQQTPGQGLQFLFEYFSETQRNKGNFPGRFSGRQFSNSRSEMNVSTLELGDSALYLCASRPTGTSGSWNEQFFGPGTRLTVL.

The CDR3, as DNA: TGCGCCAGCAGCTCCGGGGGATTGAGCTCCTATAATTCACCCCTCCACTTT. This sequence encodes CASSSGGLSSYNSPLHF. V gene TRBV5-1 combines with J gene TRBJ1-6; TRBD1 might be the D (5 bases). This CDR3 contains 17 residues. Germline V gene data show CDR1 as SGHRS and CDR2 as YFSETQ. V dropped 3 bases and J dropped 0 bases, with 13 bases sitting between them.

V usage is TRBV7-2 and J usage is TRBJ2-7; D not resolved. The germline V and J ends were trimmed by 3 bases and 0 bases, with 9 bases remaining between them. The CDR3 is 14 residues long. Germline V gene lookup returns CDR1 SGHTA and CDR2 FQGNSA. The CDR3 sequence: CASSFDFSSYEQYF. The DNA of the CDR3 is TGTGCCAGCAGCTTTGACTTCAGCTCCTACGAGCAGTACTTC.

This sequence joins TRBV27 and TRBJ2-3; D is ambiguous. Per germline, CDR1 MNHEY and CDR2 SMNVEV (reference sequence). The CDR3 sequence is 13 residues long. V was shortened by 9 bases and J by 0 bases, with 10 bases between the two germline ends. Here the CDR3 DNA reads TGTGCCAGGCTACTAACTAGCACAGATACGCAGTATTTT. This translates into CARLLTSTDTQYF.

This clone was observed once. The V gene is TRBV3-1 (or the pseudogene TRBV3-2), the J gene TRBJ1-5; 8 bases fit TRBD1. The CDR3 consists of 14 residues. The ends lost 1 base at V and 7 bases at J; junction bases unmatched: 3. Per germline, CDR1 LGHDT and CDR2 YNNKEL (reference sequence). The CDR3 DNA reads TGTGCCAGCAGCCAAGGGACAGGGAGCCAGCCCCAGCATTTT. This translates into CASSQGTGSQPQHF.

The V gene is TRBV27, the J gene TRBJ2-7; D remains ambiguous. V shed 3 bases and J shed 2 bases, with 8 bases lying between them. The CDR3 loop spans 13 amino acids. Germline V gene data show CDR1 as MNHEY and CDR2 as SMNVEV (reference sequence). The CDR3 here is CASSFGATYEQYF. The CDR3 DNA sequence: TGTGCCAGCAGTTTTGGTGCTACCTACGAGCAGTACTTC.

This clone was counted a single time. The V call is TRBV9, the J call TRBJ1-1; the D gene is possibly TRBD1 (6 bases). This CDR3 region has 16 residues. Germline V lookup: CDR1 SGDLS, CDR2 YYNGEE. Trimming cost V 0 bases and J 0 bases, with 12 bases left between them. CDR3 sequence reads: CASSVGPDRMNTEAFF. DNA for the CDR3: TGTGCCAGCAGCGTAGGCCCGGACAGAATGAACACTGAAGCTTTCTTT.

This clone was detected many times. The chain links TRBV7-9 to TRBJ2-7, with D maybe TRBD1 (5 bases). From germline, CDR1 is SEHNR and CDR2 FQNEAQ (reference sequence). This CDR3 spans 15 amino acids. V lost 5 bases, J lost 2 bases, and 16 bases lay in between. CDR3 nucleotide sequence: TGTGCCAGCAGCCTAACAGGTAACCCCCCCTACGAGCAGTACTTC. Its protein is CASSLTGNPPYEQYF.

The gene calls are TRBV19 and TRBJ2-3; a possible D gene is TRBD1 (5 bases). The CDR3 contains 12 residues. Per germline, CDR1 LNHDA and CDR2 SQIVND (reference sequence). The V and J ends lost 3 bases and 7 bases respectively, with 8 bases between them. The CDR3 protein is CASSIRQNTQYF. The CDR3 DNA sequence: TGTGCCAGTAGTATCAGACAGAATACGCAGTATTTT.